Shown below are 10 T cell receptor beta chains from a single sample sequenced in a study of follicular helper T cells after annual influenza vaccination. The assay was immunoSEQ multiplex PCR, and TCRdb's table has in-frame clones only and misses some. Altogether more than 7,500 clones are present, about 80% being singletons, with the ten largest covering approximately 3%. Time point here: 2014-2015 season, pre-vaccination. Sequenced here: CXCR5+ CD38- circulating T follicular helper cells from blood, sampled on the day of influenza vaccination. Subset indicated: circulating Tfh, non-naive CD4+CXCR5+PD-1+ (ICOS+CD38+ or ICOS-CD38-). These TCRs come from an adult who received the influenza vaccine.

V is TRBV29-1 and J is TRBJ2-5; D perhaps matches TRBD1 (6 bases). The CDR3 extends over 13 amino acids. V was trimmed by 6 bases and J by 5 bases, leaving 16 bases between them. Germline assignment: CDR1 SQVTM and CDR2 ANQGSEA. This CDR3 reads CSVSNRVGETQYF. The CDR3, as DNA: TGCAGCGTGTCAAACAGGGTCGGGGAGACCCAGTACTTC.

The genes are TRBV6-6 and TRBJ2-3; 8 nucleotides line up with TRBD2. This CDR3 has 13 residues. With V trimmed by 10 bases and J by 4 bases, 7 bases remained unmatched. Per germline, CDR1 MNHNY and CDR2 SVGAGI (reference sequence). The CDR3 DNA reads as TGTGCCACGTCAGGCGGGGGGCCAGATACGCAGTATTTT. Translated: CATSGGGPDTQYF.

The V gene is TRBV4-3, the J gene TRBJ1-5; D is unresolved. Trimming took off 0 bases at V and 7 bases at J, with 13 bases between the two ends. The CDR3 totals 15 residues. Germline CDR1 is LGHNA and CDR2 is YSLEER. CDR3 region: CASSQEVRSGQPQHF. CDR3 nucleotides: TGCGCCAGCAGCCAAGAAGTCAGGAGCGGCCAGCCCCAGCATTTT.

This rearrangement joins TRBV5-6 to TRBJ1-2, with 9 bases identical to TRBD1. V was clipped by 0 bases and J by 8 bases; unmatched bases: 8. Germline CDR1 SGHDT, CDR2 YYEEEE. The CDR3 consists of 15 residues. CDR3 sequence reads: CASSLGDRVTGGYTF. CDR3 in DNA: TGTGCCAGCAGCTTGGGGGACAGGGTAACAGGAGGCTACACCTTC.

The chain employs TRBV9 and TRBJ1-6, with D tentatively TRBD1 (5 bases). The CDR3 has 16 residues. Germline V gene data show CDR1 as SGDLS and CDR2 as YYNGEE. V was trimmed by 0 bases and J by 0 bases, leaving 7 bases between them. CDR3 region: CASSVGGSSYNSPLHF. The CDR3 DNA sequence: TGTGCCAGCAGCGTAGGGGGGAGCTCCTATAATTCACCCCTCCACTTT.

The V gene is TRBV5-1, the J gene TRBJ2-1; 8 positions match TRBD2. J lost 1 base, V lost 2 bases, and 2 bases had no gene match. The CDR3 runs to 15 residues. The germline gives CDR1 SGHRS, CDR2 YFSETQ. CDR3 coding DNA: TGCGCCAGCAGCTTTAGCGGGGATTCCTACAATGAGCAGTTCTTC. Translating it yields CASSFSGDSYNEQFF.

The chain is built from TRBV5-1 and TRBJ1-3; 7 bases are a match to TRBD1. CDR1 SGHRS and CDR2 YFSETQ come from the germline V gene. J lost 8 bases, V lost 2 bases, and 7 bases had no gene match. The CDR3 spans 14 residues. CDR3 sequence: CASSLAGQGDTIYF. CDR3 coding DNA: TGCGCCAGCAGCTTAGCGGGGCAGGGGGACACCATATATTTT.

The chain has TRBV7-2 and TRBJ1-5; 7 bases are a match to TRBD1. Germline-derived CDR1 and CDR2 are SGHTA and FQGNSA. The CDR3 is 13 amino acids. Trimming at V came to 4 bases and at J to 5 bases, leaving 2 bases not matched to a gene. Here the CDR3 DNA reads TGTGCCAGCAGCTACGACAGGGATCAGCCCCAGCATTTT. Residues: CASSYDRDQPQHF.

The CDR3 sequence: CAISDTRGGQPQHF. Here the CDR3 DNA reads TGTGCCATCAGTGATACCAGGGGAGGTCAGCCCCAGCATTTT. The V call is TRBV10-3, the J call TRBJ1-5; tentative D call: TRBD1 (6 bases). Germline V gene sequence: CDR1 ENHRY, CDR2 SYGVKD. The V end lost 3 bases, the J end lost 6 bases, and 12 bases lay between the germline ends. The CDR3 runs to 14 residues.

The genes are TRBV10-1 and TRBJ2-5; the D gene could be TRBD1 or TRBD2 (6 bases each). CDR1 and CDR2 (germline): WNHNN, SYGVQD (reference sequence). This CDR3 has 15 residues. V lost 4 bases and J lost 5, with 17 bases in between. DNA for the CDR3: TGCGCCAGCAGTGCGGGGTCCTTGGGGGGCGAGACCCAGTACTTC. Translating it yields CASSAGSLGGETQYF.